This T cell receptor (beta chain) was documented in a study of CD4 T cells in relation to SARS-CoV-2 and coronaviruses. Points on this clone: Its antigen is unknown.

This CDR3 is 14 amino acids long. Germline CDR1 ENHRY, CDR2 SYGVKD. Trimming removed 11 bases at V and 4 bases at J, with 17 bases between. Measured with immunoSEQ multiplex PCR; TCRdb has only the in-frame clones, and not every one. The data contain about 47,000 clones, roughly 82% of them singletons. The J gene is TRBJ2-2, the V gene TRBV10-3; D is possibly TRBD2 (5 bases). This TCR derives from an adult with COVID-19. Sequencing used naive CD4+ T cells from PBMCs, cultured in vitro. Subset indicated: naive CD4+ T cells isolated by negative enrichment. This chain's CDR3 is CASSGSSGTGELFF. Written as DNA, the CDR3 is TGTGCCTCCAGCGGAAGCTCGGGCACCGGGGAGCTGTTTTTT.